This T cell receptor beta chain derives from a study of Graves' ophthalmopathy and Graves' hyperthyroidism. Trimming pared 5 bases from V and 3 bases from J, leaving 14 bases between. CDR1 is SQVTM and CDR2 is ANQGSEA in the germline V gene. There are 14 residues in the CDR3. Diagnosis used clinical symptoms, serum thyroxine, TRAb, thyroid ultrasound and orbital computed tomography. Researchers took RNA transcripts and amplified TCR beta CDR3 regions from them. Second-round multiplex PCR came after a first-round RT-PCR that employed HTBI primers. TCRdb fed the multiplex PCR reads into MiXCR, producing one record per CDR3 protein. The table shows roughly 1.1 million distinct CDR3 sequences, with less than 45% occurring only once. This clonotype was detected many times.

The sequence was collected from an adult man with Graves' hyperthyroidism. The chain uses TRBV29-1 and TRBJ1-5, with unresolved D. The material sequenced was peripheral blood or thyroid tissue (not recorded which). CDR3 in amino acids: CSVTAGGVNQPQHF. Written as DNA, the CDR3 is TGCAGCGTTACGGCAGGTGGGGTCAATCAGCCCCAGCATTTT.